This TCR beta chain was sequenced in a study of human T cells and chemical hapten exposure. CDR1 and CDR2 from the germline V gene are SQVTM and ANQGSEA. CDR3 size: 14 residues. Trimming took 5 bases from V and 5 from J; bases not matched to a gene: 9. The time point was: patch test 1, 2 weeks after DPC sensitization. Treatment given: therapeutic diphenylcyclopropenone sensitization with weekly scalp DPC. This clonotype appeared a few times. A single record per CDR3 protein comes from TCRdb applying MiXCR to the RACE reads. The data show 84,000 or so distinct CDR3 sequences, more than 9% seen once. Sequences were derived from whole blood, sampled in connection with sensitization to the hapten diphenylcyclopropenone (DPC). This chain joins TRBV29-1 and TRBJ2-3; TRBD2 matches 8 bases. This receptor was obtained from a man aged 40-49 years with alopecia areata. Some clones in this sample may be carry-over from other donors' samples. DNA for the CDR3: TGCAGCGTTTTTCCGAGCGGGAGAGTAGATACGCAGTATTTT. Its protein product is CSVFPSGRVDTQYF.